These 28 T cell receptor beta chains were all obtained from the same sample, sequenced in a study of blood T cell repertoires in COVID-19. Sequenced by immunoSEQ multiplex PCR; TCRdb stores in-frame clones only, minus some. The table has 120,000 to 150,000 clones, about 87% seen once. Sequences were obtained from PBMCs or T cells enriched from blood (not recorded which). Receptor source: a man aged 50 or older in a cohort exposed to, infected with or recovered from COVID-19 (not recorded which).

The chain carries TRBV4-1 and TRBJ1-3; D possibly corresponds to TRBD1 (5 bases). Trimming stripped 1 base from V and 0 bases from J, with 13 bases between. Germline V gives CDR1 MGHRA, CDR2 YSYEKL. This CDR3 region has 17 residues. The CDR3 loop is CASSQGWTPSSGNTIYF. The CDR3 coding sequence is TGCGCCAGCAGCCAAGGATGGACACCGAGCTCTGGAAACACCATATATTTT.

This rearrangement joins TRBV12-3 or TRBV12-4 to TRBJ1-6; TRBD1 aligns across 8 bases. Germline trimming cut 6 bases from V and 9 bases from J; bases unmatched to any gene: 4. The CDR3 sequence is 13 residues long. The DNA of the CDR3 is TGTGCCAGCAGGACAGGGGATACTTCACCCCTCCACTTT. The encoded protein is CASRTGDTSPLHF.

This clone was seen only once. The V and J genes are TRBV4-1 and TRBJ2-3; 10 bases align to TRBD2. The CDR3 loop spans 16 amino acids. After removal of 0 bases from V and 4 bases from J, the junction contained 4 bases not matched to a gene. From germline, CDR1 is MGHRA and CDR2 YSYEKL. CDR3 region: CASSQDQREGADTQYF. Written as DNA, the CDR3 is TGCGCCAGCAGCCAAGATCAGCGGGAGGGCGCAGATACGCAGTATTTT.

The chain uses TRBV6-4 and TRBJ1-2; D remains ambiguous. From germline, CDR1 is MRHNA and CDR2 SNTAGT. This CDR3 spans 15 amino acids. V was cut by 5 bases and J by 2 bases, with 15 bases left in between. CDR3 DNA sequence: TGTGCCAGCAGTCCCCCCACGGCCGGGAACTATGGCTACACCTTC. Protein sequence: CASSPPTAGNYGYTF.

The V gene is TRBV4-1, the J gene TRBJ2-1, with a possible D match to TRBD2 (6 bases). V gave up 0 bases and J gave up 1 base, with 10 bases separating them. Looked up from germline, CDR1 is MGHRA and CDR2 is YSYEKL. The CDR3 is made up of 16 amino acids. CDR3 protein: CASSQERGTSYNEQFF. The CDR3 DNA follows: TGCGCCAGCAGCCAAGAGCGCGGGACGTCCTACAATGAGCAGTTCTTC.

A note on this clone: Different DNA sequences within this sample yield the same CDR3. The chain recombines TRBV5-1 with TRBJ2-3; the D is unclear. Trimming pared 0 bases from V and 2 bases from J, leaving 7 bases between. The germline V gene encodes CDR1 SGHRS and CDR2 YFSETQ. This CDR3 is 14 amino acids long. This CDR3 reads CASSLDSYTDTQYF. In nucleotides, the CDR3 is TGCGCCAGCAGCTTGGACAGCTACACAGATACGCAGTATTTT.

Here the CDR3 reads CASSLNRDSTEAFF. CDR3 coding DNA: TGCGCCAGCAGCTTGAACAGGGACAGCACTGAAGCTTTCTTT. The rearrangement uses TRBV5-1 and TRBJ1-1, with TRBD1 matching over 7 bases. The junction had 4 bases not matched to a gene; V was cut back by 1 base and J by 4 bases. CDR3 length equals 14 residues. Germline V gene sequence: CDR1 SGHRS, CDR2 YFSETQ.

The chain uses TRBV7-2 and TRBJ2-5, with D tentatively TRBD2 (6 bases). CDR3 length: 16 residues. Germline loops: CDR1 SGHTA, CDR2 FQGNSA. Trimming took 1 base from V and 1 from J, leaving 13 bases between them. This CDR3 reads CASSLGPLATQETQYF. CDR3 in DNA: TGTGCCAGCAGCTTAGGCCCCCTAGCGACCCAAGAGACCCAGTACTTC.

The chain couples TRBV6-5 to TRBJ1-6, with TRBD1 matching over 9 bases. Losses at the gene ends were 5 bases for V and 8 bases for J; bases not matched to a gene: 4. Germline lookup yields CDR1 MNHEY and CDR2 SVGAGI. This CDR3 is 14 amino acids long. The DNA for the CDR3 is TGTGCCAGCAGTCGACAGGGGGTTGATTCACCCCTCCACTTT. Amino acid sequence: CASSRQGVDSPLHF.

The gene calls are TRBV11-2 and TRBJ1-5; D possibly corresponds to TRBD1 (5 bases). V lost 0 bases and J lost 4, with 10 bases in between. This CDR3 has 15 residues. Germline lookup yields CDR1 SGHAT and CDR2 FQNNGV. Here the CDR3 reads CASSLDSGHNQPQHF. The CDR3 DNA follows: TGTGCCAGCAGCTTAGACTCAGGGCATAATCAGCCCCAGCATTTT.

The V gene is TRBV7-9, the J gene TRBJ2-2; 8 bases are a match to TRBD2. V shed 6 bases and J 4 bases; nucleotides not matched to a gene: 13. Per germline, CDR1 SEHNR and CDR2 FQNEAQ (reference sequence). This CDR3 is built from 17 residues. In DNA form, the CDR3 reads TGTGCCAGCAGTCCGATGGCAGCGGGAGAGGGCACCGGGGAGCTGTTTTTT. Its protein product is CASSPMAAGEGTGELFF.

The chain couples TRBV2 to TRBJ1-1; TRBD1 matches 8 bases. J gave up 4 bases and V 6 bases, and 7 bases lay outside the gene matches. CDR3 length: 14 residues. Germline V gene sequence: CDR1 SNHLY, CDR2 FYNNEI. CDR3 nucleotides: TGTGCCAGCAGGGAGGGACAGGTACGCACTGAAGCTTTCTTT. Encoded protein: CASREGQVRTEAFF.

The chain is built from TRBV11-3 and TRBJ2-3; 7 bases align to TRBD2. The V segment lost 1 base and the J segment 6 bases; nucleotides outside the gene matches: 7. This CDR3 region has 15 residues. The germline V gene has CDR1 SGHNT and CDR2 YENEEA. The DNA for the CDR3 is TGTGCCAGCAGCTTAGGGCGCCGGGGGGATGATACGCAGTATTTT. It specifies CASSLGRRGDDTQYF.

The chain combines TRBV3-1 (or the pseudogene TRBV3-2) with TRBJ1-2; D is ambiguous. The V end was cut by 4 bases, the J end by 0 bases, with 6 bases between. The germline CDR1 and CDR2 sequences are LGHDT and YNNKEL (reference sequence). The CDR3 consists of 13 residues. This chain's CDR3 is CASSPFSNYGYTF. The CDR3 DNA sequence: TGTGCCAGCAGCCCCTTTTCTAACTATGGCTACACCTTC.

Notes on this clone: Additional DNA sequences in this sample encode the identical CDR3. This sequence joins TRBV5-1 and TRBJ2-1, with 7 nucleotides matching TRBD1. Germline loops: CDR1 SGHRS, CDR2 YFSETQ. The CDR3 length is 15 residues. V lost 2 bases, J lost 2 bases, and 4 bases stayed unmatched. CDR3 nucleotides: TGCGCCAGCAGCTTAGGGGGCCAGACCTACAATGAGCAGTTCTTC. Protein: CASSLGGQTYNEQFF.

V and J are TRBV7-2 and TRBJ1-2, with 9 nucleotides matching TRBD1. V gave up 5 bases and J gave up 8 bases; unmatched junction bases: 6. The germline V gene has CDR1 SGHTA and CDR2 FQGNSA. The CDR3 runs to 13 residues. For the CDR3, the DNA is TGTGCCAGCAGCGAAGGGACAGGGTTAGGCTACACCTTC. It codes for CASSEGTGLGYTF.

The chain joins TRBV10-3 to TRBJ2-2, with no clear D. Trimming removed 5 bases at V and 6 bases at J, with 4 bases between. The CDR3 is 11 amino acids. Germline V CDR1 and CDR2: ENHRY, SYGVKD. This CDR3 reads CAISPAGELFF. The CDR3 bases are TGTGCCATCAGTCCCGCCGGGGAGCTGTTTTTT.

This clone was seen repeatedly, ten times or more. This chain connects TRBV9 to TRBJ1-1, with D perhaps TRBD1 (6 bases). The ends were cut back, 3 bases at V and 6 bases at J, with 18 bases in the middle. This CDR3 spans 15 amino acids. Germline CDR1 is SGDLS and CDR2 is YYNGEE. The CDR3 region is CASSARQGPDSEAFF. The DNA of the CDR3 is TGTGCCAGCAGCGCCCGCCAGGGGCCGGACTCTGAAGCTTTCTTT.

Details on this clone: At one of its ends the junction is not consistent with the germline gene, which may arise from a read error. The genes are TRBV6-5 and TRBJ2-5, with 9 bases identical to TRBD2. CDR3 length equals 15 residues. CDR1 and CDR2 (germline): MNHEY, SVGAGI. CDR3 nucleotide sequence: TGTGCCGGCAGGGTAGTAGCGGGAGAAGGTGAGACCCAGTACTTC. Residues: CAGRVVAGEGETQYF.

The V gene is TRBV30, the J gene TRBJ1-5, with 7 positions matching TRBD1. The CDR3 runs to 19 residues. Looked up from germline, CDR1 is GTSNPN and CDR2 is SVGIG (reference sequence). The V gene end was trimmed by 2 bases and the J gene end by 1 base; junction bases not matched to a gene: 17. Here the CDR3 reads CAWSRAFASNRGSNQPQHF. CDR3 nucleotide sequence: TGTGCCTGGAGTCGCGCTTTCGCTTCAAACAGGGGAAGCAATCAGCCCCAGCATTTT.

This chain joins TRBV12-3 or TRBV12-4 and TRBJ1-2, with 8 bases lining up with TRBD1. The CDR3 totals 13 residues. V lost 5 bases to trimming and J lost 4 bases; unmatched junction nucleotides: 3. Here the CDR3 reads CASSRTGRYGYTF. The CDR3 DNA follows: TGTGCCAGCAGTCGGACAGGGCGCTATGGCTACACCTTC.

The chain combines TRBV7-2 with TRBJ2-7; D may be TRBD2 (6 bases). The CDR3 is made up of 17 amino acids. CDR1 SGHTA and CDR2 FQGNSA come from the germline V gene. Trimming took 1 base from V and 1 from J, leaving 17 bases between them. The CDR3 protein is CASSLVPSGEMSYEQYF. As DNA, the CDR3 is TGTGCCAGCAGCTTAGTCCCCTCGGGGGAGATGTCCTACGAGCAGTACTTC.

The chain links TRBV3-1 (or the pseudogene TRBV3-2) to TRBJ2-1; TRBD1 matches at 7 bases. Trimming took 6 bases from V and 3 from J; bases not matched to a gene: 5. The CDR3 spans 14 residues. In germline, CDR1 is LGHDT, CDR2 YNNKEL (reference sequence). CDR3 coding DNA: TGTGCCAGCAGAGCAAGGGACAGCTACAATGAGCAGTTCTTC. This translates into CASRARDSYNEQFF.

This clone has only a few counts. The genes are TRBV19 and TRBJ2-1; the match to TRBD1 covers 8 bases. The junction had 6 bases not matched to a gene; V was cut back by 5 bases and J by 6 bases. Germline V CDR1 and CDR2: LNHDA, SQIVND (reference sequence). There are 14 residues in the CDR3. For the CDR3, the DNA is TGTGCCAGTAGTTTCCGGGACAGGTTCAATGAGCAGTTCTTC. Translated: CASSFRDRFNEQFF.

This rearrangement joins TRBV7-9 to TRBJ1-4, with 9 bases matching TRBD1. The CDR3 sequence is 16 residues long. Germline loops: CDR1 SEHNR, CDR2 FQNEAQ (reference sequence). The ends lost 8 bases at V and 7 bases at J; junction bases unmatched: 14. The CDR3 sequence is CASRTLEGQGPEKLFF. The CDR3 coding sequence is TGTGCCAGCCGCACACTTGAGGGACAGGGACCTGAAAAACTGTTTTTT.

This clone was picked up one time. This chain uses TRBV3-1 (or the pseudogene TRBV3-2) with TRBJ2-6; 11 nucleotides align to TRBD2. Germline values: CDR1 LGHDT, CDR2 YNNKEL (reference sequence). CDR3 length: 19 residues. The J segment lost 0 bases and the V segment lost 5 bases, leaving 9 bases of the junction unmatched. The CDR3 DNA follows: TGTGCCAGCAGCGAACCGGGACTAGCGGTCCCCTCTGGGGCCAACGTCCTGACTTTC. Translated: CASSEPGLAVPSGANVLTF.

This chain connects TRBV2 to TRBJ2-7, with D maybe TRBD2 (5 bases). Germline CDR1 is SNHLY and CDR2 is FYNNEI. With 2 bases removed from V and 4 bases from J, the gap between germline ends came to 15 bases. CDR3 length: 15 residues. For the CDR3, the DNA is TGTGCCAGCAGTGAATTGGACTCCCCTCAATACGAGCAGTACTTC. It is translated as CASSELDSPQYEQYF.

The chain combines TRBV6-5 with TRBJ2-7; 9 bases map to TRBD1. Germline assignment: CDR1 MNHEY and CDR2 SVGAGI. V gave up 0 bases and J gave up 3 bases; unmatched junction bases: 3. The CDR3 runs to 15 residues. CDR3 DNA: TGTGCCAGCAGTTACTCGGGACAGGGATTCTACGAGCAGTACTTC. Its translation: CASSYSGQGFYEQYF.